Below, 17 T cell receptor beta chains from the same sample are listed, as sequenced in a study of T cell repertoires in cytomegalovirus infection. Their target antigens are unknown. TCRdb analysed the reads with MiXCR anew, one entry per CDR3 protein. The sample comprises about 400,000 distinct CDR3 sequences, roughly 34% of which are singletons, and 13% rests with the top ten. This specimen was cultured PBMCs, taken from culture after CMV antigen stimulation. The source of these receptors is a human donor in good health (CMV status not recorded). Some clones in this sample may be carry-over from other donors' samples.

The rearrangement uses TRBV2 and TRBJ1-1, with TRBD1 identical over 9 bases. Trimming at V came to 5 bases and at J to 4 bases, leaving 8 bases not matched to a gene. The CDR3 spans 15 residues. From germline, CDR1 is SNHLY and CDR2 FYNNEI. Here the CDR3 reads CASSSGQGLSTEAFF. As DNA, the CDR3 is TGTGCCAGCAGTTCGGGACAGGGACTGAGCACTGAAGCTTTCTTT.

The rearrangement links TRBV30 to TRBJ2-1; 12 nucleotides line up with TRBD2. V lost 7 bases to trimming and J lost 8 bases; unmatched junction nucleotides: 9. The CDR3 loop spans 14 amino acids. From germline, CDR1 is GTSNPN and CDR2 SVGIG (reference sequence). CDR3 DNA: TGTGCCTTTTCGACTAGCGGGAGTGGGGATGAGCAGTTCTTC. Translating gives CAFSTSGSGDEQFF.

This clonotype was found many times. This sequence joins TRBV7-6 and TRBJ1-2; TRBD1 agrees at 8 bases. Germline loops: CDR1 SGHVS, CDR2 FNYEAQ. Trimming removed 3 bases from V and 5 bases from J; junction bases left unmatched: 5. This CDR3 has 14 residues. CDR3 in DNA: TGTGCCAGCAGCTTGACAGGGGAAGGTTATGGCTACACCTTC. Its protein product is CASSLTGEGYGYTF.

This chain connects TRBV7-2 to TRBJ2-1, with 8 nucleotides matching TRBD1. The V gene's germline CDR1 is SGHTA and CDR2 FQGNSA. This CDR3 comprises 14 residues. The junction had 6 bases not matched to a gene; V was cut back by 5 bases and J by 6 bases. This CDR3 reads CASSERTGSNEQFF. For the CDR3, the DNA is TGTGCCAGCAGCGAAAGGACAGGGTCCAATGAGCAGTTCTTC.

The table lists this clonotype with a few counts. CDR3 DNA sequence: TGTGCCAGCAGTTTAGTTTTGGGTTACGAGCAGTACTTC. This encodes CASSLVLGYEQYF. The chain links TRBV27 to TRBJ2-7; no reliable D call. The germline V gene encodes CDR1 MNHEY and CDR2 SMNVEV (reference sequence). Trimming cost V 2 bases and J 4 bases, with 9 bases left between them. The CDR3 is 13 residues long.

The V gene is TRBV12-3 or TRBV12-4, the J gene TRBJ1-1; 7 bases match TRBD1. The V and J ends lost 7 bases and 3 bases, in that order; junction bases with no gene match: 5. There are 13 residues in the CDR3. The CDR3 DNA follows: TGTGCCAGCACCCTACAGGGGCACACTGAAGCTTTCTTT. This gives the protein CASTLQGHTEAFF.

This chain uses TRBV7-2 with TRBJ1-1; no definite D call. Germline assignment: CDR1 SGHTA and CDR2 FQGNSA. V was shortened by 5 bases and J by 4 bases, with 14 bases between the two germline ends. This CDR3 is built from 14 residues. The DNA of the CDR3 is TGTGCCAGCAGCCATTTAAACAAGGGCACTGAAGCTTTCTTT. Residues: CASSHLNKGTEAFF.

This clonotype has a single count. The chain joins TRBV5-1 to TRBJ2-1, with 10 positions matching TRBD2. CDR3 length equals 18 residues. Germline assignment: CDR1 SGHRS and CDR2 YFSETQ. The ends lost 8 bases at V and 3 bases at J; junction bases unmatched: 17. CDR3 region: CASSLLAGNQRVYNEQFF. The CDR3 nucleotides are TGCGCCAGTTCACTACTAGCGGGAAACCAGCGGGTCTACAATGAGCAGTTCTTC.

The J gene is TRBJ2-3, the V gene TRBV6-5; D not certain. CDR1 and CDR2 from the germline V gene are MNHEY and SVGAGI. Trimming left V 11 bases short and J 0 bases short, with 15 bases between. The CDR3 extends over 14 amino acids. CDR3 DNA sequence: TGTGCCTCCCGGAACGGTCTTAGCACAGATACGCAGTATTTT. This translates into CASRNGLSTDTQYF.

The chain carries TRBV19 and TRBJ2-7; 14 bases are a match to TRBD2. CDR1 is LNHDA, CDR2 SQIVND, per germline (reference sequence). Losses at the gene ends were 5 bases for V and 3 bases for J; bases not matched to a gene: 6. This CDR3 is 16 amino acids long. This chain's CDR3 is CASSLGLAGGVYEQYF. Here the CDR3 DNA reads TGTGCCAGTAGTCTTGGACTAGCGGGAGGAGTCTACGAGCAGTACTTC.

This sequence joins TRBV10-3 and TRBJ1-1, with 10 bases lining up with TRBD1. With 9 bases clipped from V and 10 bases from J, the junction kept 8 bases outside the gene matches. Looked up from germline, CDR1 is ENHRY and CDR2 is SYGVKD. The CDR3 runs 12 residues. CDR3 sequence: CAMAGTGEVAFF. Written as DNA, the CDR3 is TGTGCCATGGCCGGGACAGGGGAGGTAGCTTTCTTT.

The genes are TRBV24-1 and TRBJ1-5, with D hard to call. V gave up 3 bases and J gave up 13 bases, with 15 bases separating them. The CDR3 extends over 13 amino acids. In germline, CDR1 is KGHDR, CDR2 SFDVKD. The CDR3 nucleotides read TGTGCCACCAGTGATCCCCAGTTATTTACGCAGCATTTT. This sequence encodes CATSDPQLFTQHF.

The V and J genes are TRBV7-2 and TRBJ1-1; D gene ambiguous. The V end lost 9 bases, the J end lost 0 bases, and 26 bases lay between the germline ends. CDR1 SGHTA and CDR2 FQGNSA come from the germline V gene. The length of the CDR3 is 18 residues. The DNA for the CDR3 is TGTGCCAGTACCCCTTGGGTGCTTGGGAGGTTAATGAACACTGAAGCTTTCTTT. Its protein is CASTPWVLGRLMNTEAFF.

This clonotype was picked up many times. The gene calls are TRBV7-2 and TRBJ2-3; the D gene could be TRBD1 or TRBD2 (6 bases each). Per germline, CDR1 SGHTA and CDR2 FQGNSA. Between the trimmed V and J ends, which lost 0 bases and 2 bases, there was a span of 9 bases. The CDR3 is made up of 15 amino acids. CDR3 residues: CASSLAPGATDTQYF. The DNA for the CDR3 is TGTGCCAGCAGCTTAGCTCCGGGGGCCACAGATACGCAGTATTTT.

This chain uses TRBV28 with TRBJ1-2; possible D gene TRBD1, 5 bases. The germline gives CDR1 MDHEN, CDR2 SYDVKM. CDR3 size: 14 residues. The germline V and J ends were trimmed by 4 bases and 4 bases, with 13 bases remaining between them. The CDR3 loop reads CASSSGGKGYGYTF. CDR3 DNA sequence: TGTGCCAGCAGTTCCGGGGGGAAGGGCTATGGCTACACCTTC.

The sample holds many counts of this clonotype. The V gene is TRBV25-1, the J gene TRBJ1-2; 8 bases align to TRBD1. V was clipped by 4 bases and J by 2 bases; unmatched bases: 3. The CDR3 has 14 amino acids. Germline CDR1 MGHDK, CDR2 SYGVNS. CDR3 sequence (DNA): TGTGCCAGCAGTGGGTACAGGGGGAACTATGGCTACACCTTC. It encodes CASSGYRGNYGYTF.

The V gene is TRBV19, the J gene TRBJ2-1; 9 bases are a match to TRBD2. The CDR3 has 17 residues. Trimming removed 7 bases from V and 0 bases from J; junction bases left unmatched: 10. The V gene's germline CDR1 is LNHDA and CDR2 SQIVND (reference sequence). This CDR3 reads CASINRASGNSYNEQFF. Written as DNA, the CDR3 is TGTGCCAGTATCAATAGGGCTAGCGGGAACTCCTACAATGAGCAGTTCTTC.